This T cell receptor (beta chain) was sequenced during a study of beta chain features in type 1 diabetes. Study outcomes and limitations: Type 1 diabetes patients had TCRB CDR3s that were shorter (moderately but significantly so) in all four CD4+ subsets. Lower insertion and higher deletion counts appeared at VDJ junctions in type 1 diabetes patients. Naive, central memory and Treg TCRB repertoires seemed to resemble each other more closely in patients than they did in healthy donors.

Reverse transcription of all isolated RNA meant that expressed TCRB transcripts were sequenced. Assay used: immunoSEQ multiplex PCR; TCRdb lists only in-frame clones, some missing. The top ten clones hold approximately 0.45% of a sample with tens of thousands of clones, around a third of them seen once. As for this clone: Its matching antigen is unknown.

Markers CD45RO/CCR7/CD25/CD127/CD95/CD27 served to sort CD4+ naive, central memory, regulatory and stem cell-like memory cells. Germline CDR1 reads MNHNS; CDR2 reads SASEGT. Trimming removed 10 bases at V and 1 base at J, with 10 bases between. The CDR3 runs to 12 residues. Sequencing was done on a sample of stem cell memory CD4+ T cells from blood. The source of this sequence is a woman younger than 35 in good health. This chain links TRBV6-1 with TRBJ1-1, with D uncertain. The CDR3 loop is CAIMGRNTEAFF. Written as DNA, the CDR3 is TGTGCCATCATGGGCAGGAACACTGAAGCTTTCTTT.